A selection of T cell receptor beta chains follows, all from one sample in a study of blood T cells in healthy people across ages. TCRdb independently ran MiXCR on the 5' RACE reads; one entry per CDR3 protein. The repertoire holds about 1.5 million distinct CDR3 sequences, with approximately 43% as singletons. The sequenced material came from blood. Every receptor here comes from a woman between 18 and 29 years old in good health. CDR3s include the opening cysteine and the closing phenylalanine or tryptophan. The order of the fields is V gene, clone size, J gene, D gene, CDR3 DNA, CDR3 protein. D genes are given only for firm matches. Clone size is shown for a subset of rows, as once, few, many or a class of expanded clone.

V: TRBV4-1; size: -; J: TRBJ1-6; D: TRBD1; DNA: TGCGCCAGCAGCCAAGATGGACAGGGAAGCTATAATTCACCCCTCCACTTT; CDR3: CASSQDGQGSYNSPLHF
V: TRBV4-2; size: few; J: TRBJ2-1; D: TRBD2; DNA: TGTGCCAGCAGCCAAGGCTTGGGACTAGCCGACAATGAGCAGTTCTTC; CDR3: CASSQGLGLADNEQFF
V: TRBV20-1; size: -; J: TRBJ1-2; D: -; DNA: TGCAGTGCTACCCCCCGGCCCCACTTTAACTATGGCTACACCTTC; CDR3: CSATPRPHFNYGYTF
V: TRBV10-3; size: many; J: TRBJ1-2; D: TRBD1; DNA: TGTGCCATCCAAAAAGACTACCGGGACAGAGACTATGGCTACACCTTC; CDR3: CAIQKDYRDRDYGYTF
V: TRBV6-5; size: -; J: TRBJ2-7; D: -; DNA: TGTGCCAGCAGTTACATCCGGGGCTACGAGCAGTACTTC; CDR3: CASSYIRGYEQYF
V: TRBV7-6; size: -; J: TRBJ1-5; D: -; DNA: TGTGCCAGCAGCTCCGAGATCGCGGGTCAGCCCCAGCATTTT; CDR3: CASSSEIAGQPQHF
V: TRBV6-2/TRBV6-3; size: few; J: TRBJ1-2; D: -; DNA: TGTGCCAGCAGCACAGTCCCAGGGTACGGAGGCTACACCTTC; CDR3: CASSTVPGYGGYTF
V: TRBV13; size: -; J: TRBJ2-7; D: TRBD2; DNA: TGTGTCAGCAGCTATCGGACTAGCGGAAGCTCCTACGAGCAGTACTTC; CDR3: CVSSYRTSGSSYEQYF
V: TRBV29-1; size: once; J: TRBJ1-1; D: -; DNA: TGCAGCGTTGAAAGCCCGACAGGCATGAACACTGAAGCTTTCTTT; CDR3: CSVESPTGMNTEAFF
V: TRBV20-1; size: -; J: TRBJ1-6; D: -; DNA: TGCAGTGCTAGAGTCCTATGGCCAGCCTCACCCCTCCACTTT; CDR3: CSARVLWPASPLHF
V: TRBV27; size: few; J: TRBJ2-1; D: TRBD1; DNA: TGTGCCAGCAGTTCCAGACAGGGGTCGTTCAATGAGCAGTTCTTC; CDR3: CASSSRQGSFNEQFF
V: TRBV20-1; size: few; J: TRBJ2-1; D: -; DNA: TGCAGTGCTAGAGAGTTTGCGGATACCTACAATGAGCAGTTCTTC; CDR3: CSAREFADTYNEQFF
V: TRBV15; size: -; J: TRBJ1-2; D: -; DNA: TGTGCCACCAGCGCCGGGATTAACTATGGCTACACCTTC; CDR3: CATSAGINYGYTF
V: TRBV9; size: -; J: TRBJ1-1; D: -; DNA: TGTGCCAGCAGCGGTGCCGGGACACTGAACACTGAAGCTTTCTTT; CDR3: CASSGAGTLNTEAFF
V: TRBV6-2/TRBV6-3; size: -; J: TRBJ1-2; D: TRBD1; DNA: TGTGCCAGCAGCCCACCCCGGGACAGGGGGTATGGCTACACCTTC; CDR3: CASSPPRDRGYGYTF
V: TRBV5-1; size: few; J: TRBJ2-3; D: TRBD2; DNA: TGCGCCAGCAGCGATATAGCGGGAGTTGTAGATACGCAGTATTTT; CDR3: CASSDIAGVVDTQYF
V: TRBV3-1; size: -; J: TRBJ2-1; D: -; DNA: TGTGCCAGCAGCCAACGTGGTGACTATGAGCAGTTCTTC; CDR3: CASSQRGDYEQFF
V: TRBV12-3/TRBV12-4; size: -; J: TRBJ2-5; D: -; DNA: TGTGCCAGCAGTTTCGCCATCGAGTGGCAAGAGACCCAGTACTTC; CDR3: CASSFAIEWQETQYF
V: TRBV20-1; size: -; J: TRBJ2-4; D: -; DNA: TGCAGTGCTAACCCGACAGGACCTCTAGCCAAAAGCATTCAGTACTTC; CDR3: CSANPTGPLAKSIQYF
V: TRBV29-1; size: -; J: TRBJ2-1; D: TRBD2; DNA: TGCAGCGGTAGGGATAGCGGGAGAAACGAGGTTGAGCAGTTCTTC; CDR3: CSGRDSGRNEVEQFF
V: TRBV7-9; size: -; J: TRBJ2-5; D: -; DNA: TGTGCCAGCAGCTTAAGGGGTGTAGGGACGGAGACCCAGTACTTC; CDR3: CASSLRGVGTETQYF
V: TRBV3-1; size: -; J: TRBJ2-3; D: -; DNA: TGTGCCAGCAGCCAAGGAGAACCAGATACGCAGTATTTT; CDR3: CASSQGEPDTQYF
V: TRBV7-9; size: -; J: TRBJ2-7; D: TRBD1; DNA: TGTGCCAGCAGCGGCCCTACAGGGGACTACGAGCAGTACTTC; CDR3: CASSGPTGDYEQYF
V: TRBV9; size: -; J: TRBJ1-2; D: -; DNA: TGTGCCAGCAGCGTAAATCCCTTGGGACTCAACTATGGCTACACCTTC; CDR3: CASSVNPLGLNYGYTF
V: TRBV4-1; size: few; J: TRBJ2-4; D: TRBD1; DNA: TGCGCCAGCAGCCATTGGGACAGGGGGTTCCCCAAAAACATTCAGTACTTC; CDR3: CASSHWDRGFPKNIQYF
V: TRBV12-3/TRBV12-4; size: -; J: TRBJ1-5; D: -; DNA: TGTGCCAGCAGTTCGGGGTTGAGTCAGCCCCAGCATTTT; CDR3: CASSSGLSQPQHF
V: TRBV3-1; size: -; J: TRBJ2-5; D: -; DNA: TGTGCCAGCAGCCAACGGGACACCTCCGAGGGATTCCAAGAGACCCAGTACTTC; CDR3: CASSQRDTSEGFQETQYF
V: TRBV5-1; size: few; J: TRBJ2-1; D: -; DNA: TGCGCCAGCAGCTTGGAATTCAGGGATGAGCAGTTCTTC; CDR3: CASSLEFRDEQFF
V: TRBV7-2; size: -; J: TRBJ2-6; D: -; DNA: TGTGCCAGCAGCCGGACCAAGGGGGGGGCCAACGTCCTGACTTTC; CDR3: CASSRTKGGANVLTF
V: TRBV13; size: -; J: TRBJ1-3; D: -; DNA: TGTGCCAGCAGCCCTTGGGGGTGGAGCTCTGGAAACACCATATATTTT; CDR3: CASSPWGWSSGNTIYF
V: TRBV6-2/TRBV6-3; size: -; J: TRBJ2-3; D: -; DNA: TGTGCCGTGCAGCCGGGGGACACAGATACGCAGTATTTT; CDR3: CAVQPGDTDTQYF
V: TRBV5-1; size: once; J: TRBJ1-1; D: -; DNA: TGCGCCAGCACCCTAGGGGGGCGGAACACTGAAGCTTTCTTT; CDR3: CASTLGGRNTEAFF
V: TRBV14; size: few; J: TRBJ2-7; D: -; DNA: TGTGCCAGCAGCCAATACAGGTGGTCAGAAAACGAGCAGTACTTC; CDR3: CASSQYRWSENEQYF
V: TRBV5-1; size: many; J: TRBJ1-4; D: -; DNA: TGCGCCAGCAGCCTGGACCCTAGTAATGAAAAACTGTTTTTT; CDR3: CASSLDPSNEKLFF
V: TRBV7-9; size: -; J: TRBJ1-4; D: TRBD1; DNA: TGTGCCAGCAGCCCGGACAGGGACATTGACGAAAAACTGTTTTTT; CDR3: CASSPDRDIDEKLFF
V: TRBV20-1; size: -; J: TRBJ2-1; D: TRBD2; DNA: TGCAGTGCTTCCACCTCCGGACTAGCGGGATCTGGGGTAATATACAATGAGCAGTTCTTC; CDR3: CSASTSGLAGSGVIYNEQFF
V: TRBV6-6; size: -; J: TRBJ2-5; D: TRBD2; DNA: TGTGCCACCAAAGTCCGGGACTACCGGAATGAGCAGTACTTC; CDR3: CATKVRDYRNEQYF
V: TRBV6-5; size: -; J: TRBJ1-1; D: -; DNA: TGTGCCAGCATGCAGAGTGGGGACACTGAAGCTTTCTTT; CDR3: CASMQSGDTEAFF
V: TRBV20-1; size: -; J: TRBJ2-5; D: -; DNA: TGCAGTGCCCCCGCGCGACTACAAGAGACCCAGTACTTC; CDR3: CSAPARLQETQYF
V: TRBV4-3; size: -; J: TRBJ1-6; D: -; DNA: TGCGCCAGCAGCCAAAGGACAGATAATTCACCCCTCCACTTT; CDR3: CASSQRTDNSPLHF
V: TRBV2; size: -; J: TRBJ2-7; D: -; DNA: TGTGCCAGCAGTGATGAGGGTAAGAACGAGCAGTACTTC; CDR3: CASSDEGKNEQYF
V: TRBV25-1; size: many; J: TRBJ2-1; D: -; DNA: TGTGCCAGCAGTGAGACAGGAGGAATTATCGATGAGCAGTTCTTC; CDR3: CASSETGGIIDEQFF
V: TRBV7-2; size: few; J: TRBJ2-7; D: TRBD2; DNA: TGTGCCAGCAGCTCAGGACTAGCGGGGTTTGTCTACGAGCAGTACTTC; CDR3: CASSSGLAGFVYEQYF